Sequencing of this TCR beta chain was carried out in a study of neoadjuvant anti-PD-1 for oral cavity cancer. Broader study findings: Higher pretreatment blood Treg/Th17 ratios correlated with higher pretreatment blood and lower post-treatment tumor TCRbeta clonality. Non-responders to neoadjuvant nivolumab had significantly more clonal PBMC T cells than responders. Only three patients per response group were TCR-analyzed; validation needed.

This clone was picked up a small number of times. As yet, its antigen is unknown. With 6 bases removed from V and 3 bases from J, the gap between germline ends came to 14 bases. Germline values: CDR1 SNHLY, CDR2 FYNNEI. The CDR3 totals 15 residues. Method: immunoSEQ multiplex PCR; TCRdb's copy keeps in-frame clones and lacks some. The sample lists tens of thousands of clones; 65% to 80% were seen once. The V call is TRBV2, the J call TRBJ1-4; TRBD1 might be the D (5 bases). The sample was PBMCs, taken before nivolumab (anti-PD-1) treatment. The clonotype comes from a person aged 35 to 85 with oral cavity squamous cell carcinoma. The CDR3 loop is CASSDSGTSNEKLFF. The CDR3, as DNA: TGTGCCAGCAGCGACTCCGGGACCTCTAATGAAAAACTGTTTTTT.